Shown below are 9 T cell receptor beta chains from a single sample sequenced in a study of vaccination effects on CD4 cells after COVID-19. These receptors have no known antigen. Here immunoSEQ multiplex PCR was the method, and the copy in TCRdb shows in-frame clones only, minus some. The table has 47,000 or so clones, just over 70% seen once. Having been cultured for less than 13 days, the cells underwent CD4+ T cell isolation. Participants were vaccinated with two doses of either the BNT162b2 or mRNA-1273 vaccine. The sample was CD4+ T cells from PBMCs cultured without peptide, taken after COVID-19 vaccination. Source of these receptors: a human donor who received a COVID-19 vaccine.

This clone rates as medium-sized. The chain employs TRBV7-9 and TRBJ2-7; D perhaps matches TRBD1 (6 bases). The germline CDR1 and CDR2 sequences are SEHNR and FQNEAQ (reference sequence). V was cut by 5 bases and J by 6 bases, with 14 bases left in between. The CDR3 sequence is 13 residues long. The DNA of the CDR3 is TGTGCCAGCAGCCGCACACAGGGTCCCGAGCAGTACTTC. Translating gives CASSRTQGPEQYF.

The chain couples TRBV6-5 to TRBJ1-2; 7 bases agree with TRBD1. This CDR3 has 14 residues. The germline V gene has CDR1 MNHEY and CDR2 SVGAGI. The V gene end was trimmed by 5 bases and the J gene end by 6 bases; junction bases not matched to a gene: 9. CDR3 bases: TGTGCCAGCAGTAACCCGGGACAGTCCAATGGCTACACCTTC. Residues: CASSNPGQSNGYTF.

The V and J genes are TRBV19 and TRBJ1-2; weak D call: TRBD1 (5 bases). Germline CDR1 LNHDA, CDR2 SQIVND (reference sequence). This CDR3 region has 16 residues. V lost 9 bases to trimming and J lost 2 bases, with 22 bases between them. The CDR3 DNA is TGTGCCAGCTGGGGGGGGTCGGGCGTAGGGAACTATGGCTACACCTTC. This codes for CASWGGSGVGNYGYTF.

The CDR3 protein is CASSQGASPRVYEQYF. CDR3 bases: TGCGCCAGCAGCCAAGGGGCCAGCCCGAGGGTCTACGAGCAGTACTTC. This chain connects TRBV4-1 to TRBJ2-7, with D possibly TRBD2 on 5 matching bases. CDR3 length equals 16 residues. With 1 base removed from V and 3 bases from J, the gap between germline ends came to 16 bases. Germline-derived CDR1 and CDR2 are MGHRA and YSYEKL.

The V and J genes are TRBV5-1 and TRBJ2-2; D possibly corresponds to TRBD1 (6 bases). The CDR3 length is 14 residues. Trimming shortened V by 4 bases and J by 7 bases, and 14 bases separated the two germline ends. The germline V gene has CDR1 SGHRS and CDR2 YFSETQ. The CDR3 here is CASSPRTVSGELFF. The CDR3 DNA reads as TGCGCCAGCAGCCCAAGGACAGTAAGCGGGGAGCTGTTTTTT.

The chain has TRBV11-2 and TRBJ2-5; 8 nucleotides match TRBD2. Germline lookup yields CDR1 SGHAT and CDR2 FQNNGV. With V trimmed by 6 bases and J by 5 bases, 5 bases remained unmatched. This CDR3 has 13 residues. The CDR3 protein is CASSRGGAETQYF. CDR3 bases: TGTGCCAGCAGTCGGGGGGGGGCGGAGACCCAGTACTTC.

The chain carries TRBV9 and TRBJ2-5; a weak D match, TRBD2 (6 bases). Germline V gives CDR1 SGDLS, CDR2 YYNGEE. The CDR3 loop spans 15 amino acids. The V and J ends lost 0 bases and 1 base respectively, with 10 bases between them. CDR3 in DNA: TGTGCCAGCAGCGTAGCGGGGAGGATCCAAGAGACCCAGTACTTC. Its translation: CASSVAGRIQETQYF.

This clone was seen once. The chain recombines TRBV5-1 with TRBJ1-2; D is unresolved. The ends were cut back, 6 bases at V and 4 bases at J, with 19 bases in the middle. Per germline, CDR1 SGHRS and CDR2 YFSETQ. The CDR3 consists of 15 residues. CDR3 nucleotide sequence: TGCGCCAGCATGCCCGGAGACCTCTTGATCTATGGCTACACCTTC. Translated, it gives CASMPGDLLIYGYTF.

This clone was observed a handful of times. The chain joins TRBV4-1 to TRBJ1-2; D call uncertain. Deletions cut 1 base from V and 6 bases from J, with 15 bases between. Germline CDR1 MGHRA, CDR2 YSYEKL. The CDR3 covers 15 residues. The CDR3 loop is CASSQGFLGTNGYTF. DNA of the CDR3: TGCGCCAGCAGCCAAGGATTTTTGGGAACTAATGGCTACACCTTC.